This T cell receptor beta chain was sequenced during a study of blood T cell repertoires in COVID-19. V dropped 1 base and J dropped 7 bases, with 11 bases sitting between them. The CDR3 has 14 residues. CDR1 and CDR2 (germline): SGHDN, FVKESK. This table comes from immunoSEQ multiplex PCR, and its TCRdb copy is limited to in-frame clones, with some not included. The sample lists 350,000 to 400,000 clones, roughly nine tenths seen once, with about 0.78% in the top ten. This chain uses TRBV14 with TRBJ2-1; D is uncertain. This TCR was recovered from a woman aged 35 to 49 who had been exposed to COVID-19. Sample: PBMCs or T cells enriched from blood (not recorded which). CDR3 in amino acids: CASSQGLASNEQFF. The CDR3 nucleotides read TGTGCCAGCAGCCAAGGGTTAGCTTCGAATGAGCAGTTCTTC.